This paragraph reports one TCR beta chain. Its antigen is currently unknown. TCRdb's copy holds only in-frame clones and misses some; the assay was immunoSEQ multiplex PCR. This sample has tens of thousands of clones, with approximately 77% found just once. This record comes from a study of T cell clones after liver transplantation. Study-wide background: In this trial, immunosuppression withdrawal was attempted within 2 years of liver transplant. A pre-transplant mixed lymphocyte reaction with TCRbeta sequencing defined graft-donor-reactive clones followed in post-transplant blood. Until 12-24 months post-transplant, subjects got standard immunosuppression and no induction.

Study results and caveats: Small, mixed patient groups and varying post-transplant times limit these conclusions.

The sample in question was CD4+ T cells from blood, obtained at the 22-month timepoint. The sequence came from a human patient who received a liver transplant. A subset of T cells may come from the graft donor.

In DNA form, the CDR3 reads TGTGCCAGCAGCTTCCCCGAGGCACCAGAAGCTAATGAAAAACTGTTTTTT. Residues: CASSFPEAPEANEKLFF. The rearrangement joins TRBV7-3 to TRBJ1-4; no definite D call. This CDR3 is built from 17 residues. Germline values: CDR1 SGHTA, CDR2 FQGTGA. V was trimmed by 3 bases and J by 3 bases, leaving 17 bases between them.